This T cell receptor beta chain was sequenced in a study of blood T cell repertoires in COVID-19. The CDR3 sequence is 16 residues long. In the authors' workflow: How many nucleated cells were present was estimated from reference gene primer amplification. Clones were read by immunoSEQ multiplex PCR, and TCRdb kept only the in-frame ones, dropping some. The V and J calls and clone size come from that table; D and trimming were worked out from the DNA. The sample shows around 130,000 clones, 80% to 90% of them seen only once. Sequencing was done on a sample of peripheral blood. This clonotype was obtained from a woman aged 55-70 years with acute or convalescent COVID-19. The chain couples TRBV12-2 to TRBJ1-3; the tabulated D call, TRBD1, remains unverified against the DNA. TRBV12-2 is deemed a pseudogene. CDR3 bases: TGTGCAAGTCGCTGCCCCACCCGACAGGTTGGAAACACCATATATTTT. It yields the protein CASRCPTRQVGNTIYF.